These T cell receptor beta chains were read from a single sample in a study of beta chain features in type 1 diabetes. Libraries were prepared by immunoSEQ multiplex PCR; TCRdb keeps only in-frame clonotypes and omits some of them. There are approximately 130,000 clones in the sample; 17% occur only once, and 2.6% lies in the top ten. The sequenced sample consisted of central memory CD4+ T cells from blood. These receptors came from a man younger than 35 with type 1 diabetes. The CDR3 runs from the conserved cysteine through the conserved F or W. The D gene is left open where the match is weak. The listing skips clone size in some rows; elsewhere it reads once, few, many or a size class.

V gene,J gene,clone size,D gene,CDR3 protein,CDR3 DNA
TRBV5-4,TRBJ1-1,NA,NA,CASSRSTYDPEAFF,TGTGCCAGCAGCCGATCTACCTATGATCCTGAAGCTTTCTTT
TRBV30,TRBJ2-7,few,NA,CAREDTPDEQYF,TGTGCCAGAGAAGACACCCCTGACGAGCAGTACTTC
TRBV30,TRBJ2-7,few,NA,CAWSFPDGIDRHF,TGTGCCTGGAGCTTCCCGGACGGAATTGATCGGCACTTC
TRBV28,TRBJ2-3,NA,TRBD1,CASSPTPGQGTDTQYF,TGTGCCAGCAGCCCTACACCGGGACAGGGCACAGATACGCAGTATTTT
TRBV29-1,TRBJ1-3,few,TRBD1,CSVEDRQGYTIYF,TGCAGCGTTGAAGACAGACAGGGGTACACCATATATTTT
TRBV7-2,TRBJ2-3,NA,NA,CASSLAVSSSTDTQYF,TGTGCCAGCAGCCTCGCAGTTTCCTCTAGCACAGATACGCAGTATTTT
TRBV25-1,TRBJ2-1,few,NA,CASSEYSGLRSNEQFF,TGTGCCAGCAGTGAATATAGCGGACTTCGTTCCAATGAGCAGTTCTTC
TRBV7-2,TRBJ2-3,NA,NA,CASSLGIPDTQYF,TGTGCCAGCAGCTTAGGGATCCCAGATACGCAGTATTTT
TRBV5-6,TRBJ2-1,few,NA,CASSLMRGDEQFF,TGTGCCAGCAGCTTGATGCGGGGTGATGAGCAGTTCTTC
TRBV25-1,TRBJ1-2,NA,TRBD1,CASSEEGAAYGYTF,TGTGCCAGCAGTGAAGAGGGGGCTGCCTATGGCTACACCTTC
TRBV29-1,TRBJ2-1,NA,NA,CSVDTGFEQFF,TGCAGCGTTGACACAGGGTTTGAGCAGTTCTTC
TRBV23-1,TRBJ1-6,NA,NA,CASSHPRTSREGYNSPLHF,TGCGCCAGCAGTCATCCAAGGACATCCCGAGAAGGCTATAATTCACCCCTCCACTTT
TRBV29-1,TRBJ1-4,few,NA,CSGGHATNEKLFF,TGCAGCGGGGGGCACGCAACTAATGAAAAACTGTTTTTT
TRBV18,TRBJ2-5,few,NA,CASSPPSGFQETQYF,TGTGCCAGCTCACCTCCCTCAGGGTTCCAAGAGACCCAGTACTTC
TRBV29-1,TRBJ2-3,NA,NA,CSVVWGLGRDTQYF,TGCAGCGTTGTGTGGGGACTTGGTAGGGATACGCAGTATTTT
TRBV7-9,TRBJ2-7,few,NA,CASSLPVRGDEQYF,TGTGCCAGCAGCTTACCAGTCAGGGGGGACGAGCAGTACTTC
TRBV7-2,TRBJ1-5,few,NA,CASSPMQGNNQPQHF,TGTGCCAGCAGCCCCATGCAGGGAAACAATCAGCCCCAGCATTTT
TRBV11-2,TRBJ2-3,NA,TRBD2,CASSLGLAGDYTDTQYF,TGTGCCAGCAGCTTAGGACTAGCGGGGGACTACACAGATACGCAGTATTTT
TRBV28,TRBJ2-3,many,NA,CASRSPPGGRTDTQYF,TGTGCCAGCAGGTCACCTCCCGGGGGCCGGACAGATACGCAGTATTTT
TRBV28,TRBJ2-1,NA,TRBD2,CASSLGTSGGNEQFF,TGTGCCAGCAGTTTGGGGACTAGCGGGGGTAACGAGCAGTTCTTC
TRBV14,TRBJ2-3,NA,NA,CASSRVVASDTQYF,TGTGCCAGCAGCCGGGTGGTAGCTTCGGATACGCAGTATTTT
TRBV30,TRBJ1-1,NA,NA,CAWIHSGTEAFF,TGTGCCTGGATCCACTCCGGCACTGAAGCTTTCTTT
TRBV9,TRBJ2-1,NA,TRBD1,CASSVVGQGDNEQFF,TGTGCCAGCAGCGTAGTCGGGCAGGGGGACAATGAGCAGTTCTTC
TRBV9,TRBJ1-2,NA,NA,CASSALDRERTGYTF,TGTGCCAGCAGCGCCTTGGACCGGGAACGGACCGGCTACACCTTC
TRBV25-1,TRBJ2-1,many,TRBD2,CASSERTSGAFNEQFF,TGTGCCAGCAGTGAGCGGACTAGCGGGGCCTTCAATGAGCAGTTCTTC
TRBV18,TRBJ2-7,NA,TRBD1,CASSRVIQGLGEQYF,TGTGCCAGCTCACGGGTGATACAGGGGCTGGGCGAGCAGTACTTC
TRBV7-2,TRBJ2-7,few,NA,CASSSAYEQYF,TGTGCCAGCAGCTCCGCCTACGAGCAGTACTTC
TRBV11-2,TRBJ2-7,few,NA,CASSRPRAGVHSYEQYF,TGTGCCAGCAGCAGACCCAGAGCGGGCGTCCACTCCTACGAGCAGTACTTC
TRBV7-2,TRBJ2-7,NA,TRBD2,CASSQGLADPYEQYF,TGTGCCAGCAGCCAAGGACTAGCGGATCCCTACGAGCAGTACTTC
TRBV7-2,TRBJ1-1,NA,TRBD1,CASTMGQGSTEAFF,TGTGCCAGCACCATGGGACAGGGAAGCACTGAAGCTTTCTTT
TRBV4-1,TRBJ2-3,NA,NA,CASSQEPGPPLYF,TGCGCCAGCAGCCAGGAACCGGGACCACCACTGTATTTT
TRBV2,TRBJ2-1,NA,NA,CASRGSDGSSYNEQFF,TGTGCCAGCAGGGGGTCAGACGGCAGCTCCTACAATGAGCAGTTCTTC
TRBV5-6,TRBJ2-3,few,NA,CASSLDSTDTQYF,TGTGCCAGCAGCTTGGACAGCACAGATACGCAGTATTTT
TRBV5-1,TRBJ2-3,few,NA,CASALPASTDTQYF,TGCGCCAGCGCTCTACCGGCCTCCACAGATACGCAGTATTTT
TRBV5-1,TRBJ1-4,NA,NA,CASSLVPRDKYEKLFF,TGCGCCAGCAGCTTGGTACCTCGGGACAAATATGAAAAACTGTTTTTT
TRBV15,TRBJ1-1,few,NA,CATSRDPGNTEAFF,TGTGCCACCAGCAGAGATCCAGGGAACACTGAAGCTTTCTTT
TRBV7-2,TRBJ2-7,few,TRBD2,CASSLATGGTYEQYF,TGTGCCAGCAGCTTAGCAACGGGGGGGACCTACGAGCAGTACTTC
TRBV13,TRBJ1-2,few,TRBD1,CASRMTGLYGYTF,TGTGCCAGCAGGATGACAGGGCTTTATGGCTACACCTTC
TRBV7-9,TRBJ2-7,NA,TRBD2,CATSMRGGSTYEQYF,TGTGCCACCTCCATGAGAGGCGGGAGTACCTACGAGCAGTACTTC
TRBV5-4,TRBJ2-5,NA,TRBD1,CASSPTGGETQYF,TGTGCCAGCAGCCCTACAGGGGGTGAGACCCAGTACTTC
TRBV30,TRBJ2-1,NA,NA,CAWSVGLTSSYNEQFF,TGTGCCTGGTCTGTCGGCTTAACGAGCTCCTACAATGAGCAGTTCTTC
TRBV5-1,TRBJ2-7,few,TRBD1,CASSWTGDNYEQYF,TGCGCCAGCAGCTGGACAGGTGATAACTACGAGCAGTACTTC
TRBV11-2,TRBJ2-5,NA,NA,CASSIRTEETQYF,TGTGCCAGCAGCATACGAACGGAGGAGACCCAGTACTTC
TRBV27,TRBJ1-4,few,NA,CASKKDREKLFF,TGTGCCAGCAAAAAAGACAGGGAAAAACTGTTTTTT
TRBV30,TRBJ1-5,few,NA,CACSRVGQPQHF,TGTGCCTGTTCCAGGGTTGGTCAGCCCCAGCATTTT
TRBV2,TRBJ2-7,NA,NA,CASNAQGYEQYF,TGTGCCAGCAATGCGCAGGGCTACGAGCAGTACTTC
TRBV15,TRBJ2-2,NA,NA,CATSRDLTGELFF,TGTGCCACCAGCAGAGATTTAACCGGGGAGCTGTTTTTT
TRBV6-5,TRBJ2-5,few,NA,CASSYGNEGSGETQYF,TGTGCCAGCAGTTACGGGAACGAGGGTAGTGGAGAGACCCAGTACTTC
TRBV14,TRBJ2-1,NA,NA,CASSQVLASRINEQFF,TGTGCCAGCAGCCAAGTATTGGCTAGCAGAATCAATGAGCAGTTCTTC
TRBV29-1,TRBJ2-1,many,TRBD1,CSVGLPWTGHNEQFF,TGCAGCGTTGGGTTGCCCTGGACAGGGCACAATGAGCAGTTCTTC
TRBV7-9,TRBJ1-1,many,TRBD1,CASSTRTGVQAFF,TGTGCCAGCAGTACTAGGACAGGGGTACAAGCTTTCTTT
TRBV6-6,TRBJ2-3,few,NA,CASSYLRPRGEYF,TGTGCCAGCAGTTACCTCAGGCCTAGGGGGGAGTATTTT
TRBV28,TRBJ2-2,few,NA,CASTSGDGTGELFF,TGTGCCAGCACCTCGGGGGATGGGACCGGGGAGCTGTTTTTT
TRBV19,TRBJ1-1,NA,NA,CATGLSSESTEAFF,TGTGCGACGGGGCTAAGCTCTGAGAGCACTGAAGCTTTCTTT
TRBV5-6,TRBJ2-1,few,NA,CASSLDWGYNEQFF,TGTGCCAGCAGCTTGGATTGGGGATACAATGAGCAGTTCTTC
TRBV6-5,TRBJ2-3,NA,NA,CASSGASHTDTQYF,TGTGCCAGCAGTGGGGCATCTCACACAGATACGCAGTATTTT
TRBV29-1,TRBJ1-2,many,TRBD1,CSVVQGGDGYTF,TGCAGCGTCGTACAGGGGGGAGATGGCTACACCTTC
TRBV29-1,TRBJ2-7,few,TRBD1,CSVAPQGASNEQYF,TGCAGCGTTGCTCCGCAGGGGGCGTCTAACGAGCAGTACTTC
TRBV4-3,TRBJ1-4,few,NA,CASSRQNSNEKLFF,TGCGCCAGCAGCCGACAGAATTCTAATGAAAAACTGTTTTTT
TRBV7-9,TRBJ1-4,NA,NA,CASSLERRGEKLFF,TGTGCCAGCAGCTTAGAAAGGAGGGGGGAAAAACTGTTTTTT